This TCR beta chain appears in the sequencing data of a study of post-analysis software for immune sequencing data. The wider study: As for disease course, relapsing-remitting, secondary progressive and progressive-relapsing multiple sclerosis were all included. Findings and limits, study-wide: Patients had higher frequencies than controls of roughly five TRBV segments, including TRBV5-6, TRBV5-1 and TRBV20-1. Significantly decreased normalized Chao1 diversity was recorded for multiple sclerosis patients relative to controls.

Libraries were made from TCR beta cDNA, and they carried unique molecular identifiers. Some 500,000 cDNA molecules were obtained per 1 to 10 million input T cells. TCRdb re-called the PCR reads through MiXCR, storing one row per CDR3 protein. This table has 380,000 or so distinct CDR3 sequences, less than 40% appearing once. This clonotype has only one observation. Its antigen is currently unknown. Germline V gene sequence: CDR1 SGHTA, CDR2 FQGNSA. The length of the CDR3 is 18 residues. The junction had 5 bases not matched to a gene; V was cut back by 4 bases and J by 0 bases. V is TRBV7-2 and J is TRBJ2-1; 14 positions match TRBD2. This TCR derives from a girl between 10 and 17 years old with multiple sclerosis. Sample: blood. The CDR3 reads CASSSGLAGGRSYNEQFF. In nucleotides, the CDR3 is TGTGCCAGCAGCTCCGGACTAGCGGGAGGACGCTCCTACAATGAGCAGTTCTTC.